A single sample gave rise to the 18 T cell receptor beta chains below, sequenced in a study of blood T cell repertoires in COVID-19 (dated by TCRdb to between 2020 and 2021). The receptor library was made with the immunoSEQ multiplex PCR assay. The source is immuneACCESS, and TCRdb retained only in-frame sequences with V and J called. Part of the clones is not carried over; for the studies checked, unresolved V genes explain less than half of this, and the remainder is unexplained. Recorded for this sample are some 280,000 clones; approximately 91% of them occurred a single time. In total, the top ten clones hold approximately 12% of the sample. The specimen sequenced was peripheral blood. These receptors all come from a woman aged 55 to 70 with acute or convalescent COVID-19.

The chain combines TRBV19 with TRBJ2-6, with D perhaps TRBD1 (6 bases). Germline lookup yields CDR1 LNHDA and CDR2 SQIVND (reference sequence). V lost 0 bases to trimming and J lost 0 bases, with 12 bases between them. There are 18 residues in the CDR3. The CDR3 here is CASSIDSLGGSGANVLTF. The CDR3 DNA is TGTGCCAGTAGTATAGACTCCCTAGGGGGCTCTGGGGCCAACGTCCTGACTTTC. The full variable domain, rest sourced from reference TRBV19 and TRBJ2-6, is DGGITQSPKYLFRKEGQNVTLSCEQNLNHDAMYWYRQDPGQGLRLIYYSQIVNDFQKGDIAEGYSVSREKKESFPLTVTSAQKNPTAFYLCASSIDSLGGSGANVLTFGAGSRLTVL.

The chain couples TRBV2 to TRBJ2-7; D might be TRBD1 (5 bases). CDR1 and CDR2 (germline): SNHLY, FYNNEI. The ends were cut back, 6 bases at V and 5 bases at J, with 8 bases in the middle. This CDR3 has 11 residues. CDR3 residues: CASRGLDEQYF. CDR3 DNA sequence: TGTGCCAGCAGGGGGCTAGACGAGCAGTACTTC.

This rearrangement joins TRBV27 to TRBJ1-1; D is ambiguous. The germline V and J ends were trimmed by 6 bases and 1 base, with 12 bases remaining between them. Looked up from germline, CDR1 is MNHEY and CDR2 is SMNVEV (reference sequence). This CDR3 contains 14 residues. For the CDR3, the DNA is TGTGCCAGCAGCTCCCAACCAGAGAACACTGAAGCTTTCTTT. Its protein product is CASSSQPENTEAFF.

V gene TRBV21-1 combines with J gene TRBJ1-2; TRBD1 reflects the table's D call only, with no check against the DNA. TRBV21-1 is deemed a pseudogene. The CDR3 is 15 residues long. CDR3 protein: CASSKAGGHNYGYTF. CDR3 DNA sequence: TGTGCCAGCAGCAAAGCAGGCGGACACAACTATGGCTACACCTTC.

CDR3 coding DNA: TGTGCCAGCAGTTATAGTACCTTAGCTAACTATGGCTACACCTTC. It is translated as CASSYSTLANYGYTF. The chain links TRBV6-5 to TRBJ1-2; no clear D gene. Trimming took off 3 bases at V and 0 bases at J, with 11 bases between the two ends. Germline lookup yields CDR1 MNHEY and CDR2 SVGAGI. This CDR3 has 15 amino acids.

This clone was recorded once. V is TRBV5-1 and J is TRBJ2-7, with TRBD1 matching 10 bases. Looked up from germline, CDR1 is SGHRS and CDR2 is YFSETQ. After removal of 4 bases from V and 2 bases from J, the junction contained 6 bases not matched to a gene. The CDR3 is made up of 15 amino acids. The CDR3 is CASSLGQGGTYEQYF. The CDR3 nucleotides read TGCGCCAGCAGCCTAGGACAGGGGGGTACCTACGAGCAGTACTTC.

The chain recombines TRBV30 with TRBJ1-6; no definite D call. V shed 3 bases and J shed 9 bases, with 9 bases lying between them. Germline loops: CDR1 GTSNPN, CDR2 SVGIG (reference sequence). The CDR3 totals 12 residues. In DNA form, the CDR3 reads TGTGCCTGGAGGGGCCCCGGTTCACCCCTCCACTTT. It encodes CAWRGPGSPLHF.

This chain uses TRBV7-2 with TRBJ2-5; TRBD2 might be the D (6 bases). V shed 0 bases and J shed 5 bases, with 7 bases lying between them. The CDR3 has 13 residues. The V gene's germline CDR1 is SGHTA and CDR2 FQGNSA. CDR3 nucleotides: TGTGCCAGCAGCTTAGCAGGGAGGGAGACCCAGTACTTC. Its protein is CASSLAGRETQYF.

The chain recombines TRBV2 with TRBJ1-1; D gene unclear. The CDR3 consists of 13 residues. V gave up 5 bases and J gave up 1 base, with 8 bases separating them. From germline, CDR1 is SNHLY and CDR2 FYNNEI. The CDR3 loop reads CASSTNGNTEAFF. CDR3 DNA sequence: TGTGCCAGCAGTACGAACGGGAACACTGAAGCTTTCTTT.

The chain recombines TRBV9 with TRBJ1-6; 7 bases align to TRBD1. Unmatched junction bases numbered 7, after V lost 4 bases and J lost 9 bases. This CDR3 comprises 14 residues. Germline V gene sequence: CDR1 SGDLS, CDR2 YYNGEE. CDR3 nucleotide sequence: TGTGCCAGCAGCCTCCGGGACAGCAGTTCACCCCTCCACTTT. Residues: CASSLRDSSSPLHF.

The chain has TRBV4-3 and TRBJ1-1; possible D gene TRBD1, 5 bases. The CDR3 has 15 residues. Trimming left V 1 base short and J 1 base short, with 10 bases between. Germline V gives CDR1 LGHNA, CDR2 YSLEER. CDR3 region: CASSQAVGGNTEAFF. CDR3 DNA sequence: TGCGCCAGCAGCCAAGCGGTGGGGGGGAACACTGAAGCTTTCTTT.

The chain is built from TRBV7-2 and TRBJ2-7, with D uncertain. The CDR3 length is 13 residues. V shed 6 bases and J shed 1 base, with 10 bases lying between them. Per the germline V gene, CDR1 is SGHTA and CDR2 is FQGNSA. The CDR3 DNA reads as TGTGCCAGCAGACTCCCCGGGTCCTACGAGCAGTACTTC. Translated, it gives CASRLPGSYEQYF.

The chain joins TRBV5-4 to TRBJ1-4, with 9 bases matching TRBD1. Germline V gene data show CDR1 as SGHNT and CDR2 as YYREEE (reference sequence). CDR3 length equals 16 residues. J lost 4 bases, V lost 4 bases, and 8 bases had no gene match. CDR3 in amino acids: CASSTGTGLDNEKLFF. The CDR3 coding sequence is TGTGCCAGCAGCACGGGGACAGGGCTTGATAATGAAAAACTGTTTTTT.

CDR3 DNA sequence: TGTGCCAGCAGCTTAGATGGCCCTCAGGGAAAGGAGCAGTTCTTC. It specifies CASSLDGPQGKEQFF. This chain links TRBV11-3 with TRBJ2-1; a weak D match, TRBD1 (5 bases). Germline V CDR1 and CDR2: SGHNT, YENEEA. The CDR3 is 15 residues long. Between the trimmed V and J ends, which lost 0 bases and 10 bases, there was a span of 16 bases.

The chain joins TRBV5-1 to TRBJ2-5; D remains unclear. CDR3 length equals 16 residues. Germline CDR1 reads SGHRS; CDR2 reads YFSETQ. V was pared by 4 bases and J by 1 base, with 17 bases between. In nucleotides, the CDR3 is TGCGCCAGCAGCCAACCGGTAGGAACTACCCAAGAGACCCAGTACTTC. Protein: CASSQPVGTTQETQYF.

The rearrangement uses TRBV6-1 and TRBJ1-3; D is uncertain. CDR3 length: 14 amino acids. The V gene lost 3 bases and the J gene lost 0 bases, with 6 bases spanning the gap. Looked up from germline, CDR1 is MNHNS and CDR2 is SASEGT. For the CDR3, the DNA is TGTGCCAGCAGTGACAGAAGCTCTGGAAACACCATATATTTT. Translated: CASSDRSSGNTIYF.

J is TRBJ1-2 and V is TRBV6-5; TRBD1 matches 8 bases. CDR1 is MNHEY, CDR2 SVGAGI, per germline. The ends lost 7 bases at V and 2 bases at J; junction bases unmatched: 6. The CDR3 has 14 residues. CDR3: CASNYGQGNYGYTF. The DNA of the CDR3 is TGTGCCAGCAACTATGGACAGGGCAACTATGGCTACACCTTC.

This clone appeared once. The V and J genes are TRBV11-1 and TRBJ2-1; 7 bases match TRBD2. Germline V lookup: CDR1 SGHAT, CDR2 FQDESV (reference sequence). The CDR3 has 16 amino acids. V was pared by 1 base and J by 3 bases, with 6 bases of the junction left unmatched. The DNA for the CDR3 is TGTGCCAGCAGCTTAGAAGTGACTAGCATCTACAATGAGCAGTTCTTC. Its protein product is CASSLEVTSIYNEQFF.